One and the same sample provided the 7 T cell receptor beta chains below, sequenced in a study of T cell responses to AZD1222 COVID-19 vaccine. Assay: immunoSEQ multiplex PCR; the TCRdb copy retains only in-frame clones and omits some. The table records around 110,000 clones, more than 75% of them present only once. The specimen was peripheral blood, collected on day 0 of AZD1222 vaccination. Receptors were obtained from an adult in good health.

The gene calls are TRBV4-2 and TRBJ1-5; TRBD1 matches 8 bases. J was trimmed by 7 bases and V by 3 bases; bases with no gene match: 8. This CDR3 is 15 amino acids long. Looked up from germline, CDR1 is LGHNA and CDR2 is YNFKEQ. The CDR3 loop is CASSQAGTGDQPQHF. Written as DNA, the CDR3 is TGTGCCAGCAGCCAGGCCGGGACAGGTGACCAGCCCCAGCATTTT.

The chain carries TRBV19 and TRBJ2-1; 13 nucleotides align to TRBD2. CDR1 and CDR2 from the germline V gene are LNHDA and SQIVND (reference sequence). Trimming removed 3 bases from V and 8 bases from J; junction bases left unmatched: 4. The CDR3 totals 15 residues. For the CDR3, the DNA is TGTGCCAGTAGTATTCAACTAGCGGGGGGGCATGAGCAGTTCTTC. Encoded protein: CASSIQLAGGHEQFF.

V usage is TRBV2 and J usage is TRBJ2-1; D possibly matches TRBD1 or TRBD2 (7 bases each). Trimming pared 6 bases from V and 0 bases from J, leaving 12 bases between. The CDR3 has 15 residues. Germline V gene data show CDR1 as SNHLY and CDR2 as FYNNEI. The CDR3 DNA is TGTGCCAGCAGAGCGGGACAGTTCTCCTACAATGAGCAGTTCTTC. As protein: CASRAGQFSYNEQFF.

The gene calls are TRBV4-3 and TRBJ2-2; weak D call: TRBD1 (7 bases). V was cut by 0 bases and J by 7 bases, with 12 bases left in between. Germline CDR1 is LGHNA and CDR2 is YSLEER. This CDR3 region has 15 residues. In DNA, the CDR3 is TGCGCCAGCAGCCAAGATCAGGGGGGCGGCGGGGAGCTGTTTTTT. This codes for CASSQDQGGGGELFF.

The chain combines TRBV19 with TRBJ2-1; 8 bases are a match to TRBD1. The CDR3 consists of 14 residues. The junction had 5 bases not matched to a gene; V was cut back by 4 bases and J by 6 bases. Germline V gene data show CDR1 as LNHDA and CDR2 as SQIVND (reference sequence). CDR3 protein: CASSNQGARNEQFF. CDR3 in DNA: TGTGCCAGTAGTAACCAGGGGGCGCGCAATGAGCAGTTCTTC.

The chain joins TRBV5-4 to TRBJ2-5, with D tentatively TRBD1 (5 bases). V lost 0 bases and J lost 7, with 16 bases in between. Germline values: CDR1 SGHNT, CDR2 YYREEE (reference sequence). The CDR3 sequence is 15 residues long. The CDR3 sequence is CASSLAAGRQGTQYF. The CDR3 nucleotides are TGTGCCAGCAGCTTGGCCGCTGGGCGTCAGGGGACCCAGTACTTC.

The chain has TRBV3-1 (or the pseudogene TRBV3-2) and TRBJ2-1; D gene uncertain. This CDR3 is built from 13 residues. Trimming left V 0 bases short and J 8 bases short, with 8 bases between. Germline loops: CDR1 LGHDT, CDR2 YNNKEL (reference sequence). CDR3: CASSQDSWDEQFF. The CDR3 DNA reads TGTGCCAGCAGCCAAGATTCGTGGGATGAGCAGTTCTTC.